This T cell receptor beta chain was obtained from a study of identical twins (dated by TCRdb to 2016 to 2018). Describing the broader study: TCR alpha and beta repertoires from monozygotic twins, unrelated adults of various ages and cord blood were deep-sequenced to test whether fetal clonotypes persist. Replicate twin experiments were performed at different times using different library preparation protocols to rule out contamination.

The library was generated by 5' RACE. TCRdb names Illumina HiSeq 2000 as the instrument used. A universal primer binding site was added through template switching, and the final cDNA carried a unique molecular identifier so that TCR cDNA molecules could be counted accurately. Specific primers in the conserved constant-segment region were used to synthesize first-strand cDNA for TCR alpha and beta chains. To control for contamination, every cDNA library was double barcoded, receiving both a SMART-Mk sample barcode and Illumina barcodes. Two successive PCR steps introduced TruSeq adapter sequences along with Illumina sample barcodes. TCR alpha and beta cDNA libraries were sequenced on the Illumina HiSeq platform with custom primers. On the study's bioinformatics: Unique molecular identifiers were extracted from raw reads with MiGEC, and CDR3 positions were determined with MiXCR. For each individual, recombination models were inferred using an EM algorithm with the repgenHMM and IGoR tools. Shared clonotype analysis was performed with the tcR package in R, normalizing sharing by the product of cloneset sizes. To study raw recombination without the effects of thymic and clonal selection, out-of-frame nonproductive sequences were analyzed. TCRdb's own reprocessing of the public reads used fastp at Q25 and MiXCR and kept productive beta chains. Rows with a matching CDR3 protein are joined into one entry that keeps the most common DNA and genes. TCRdb assigned the V and J calls; the authors' analysis was not used. This sample lists 700,000 or so distinct CDR3 sequences; under 9% were detected once. Roughly 0.97% of the sample goes to the ten largest clones.

Beyond this particular receptor, the publication reports: The excess sharing between twins in beta out-of-frame sequences was weaker because fewer shared sequences reduced the signal-to-noise ratio. Because the same donors could not be followed over many years, conclusions were based on cross-sectional statistical analysis. Abundant cord blood beta clonotypes had fewer insertions, young adult naive repertoires showed a similar but weaker trend, and memory repertoires showed no such trend. Zero-insertion analyses could be partly confounded by invariant T cells such as MAIT and iNKT, although diverse VJ usage argued against such confounding for most clonotypes. Out-of-frame TCR alpha sharing in monozygotic twins was systematically underestimated by recombination models, whereas sharing between unrelated individuals was in agreement with the recombination models. Compared with coincidental sharing between unrelated individuals, out-of-frame TCR alpha sequences shared between twins showed an excess of sequences with low generation probability.

Only healthy Caucasian donors were included. Three pairs of female monozygotic twins, all aged 18 to 29 years, made up the twin cohort. RNA for TCR libraries was isolated from peripheral blood mononuclear cells. V is clipped by 3 bases and J by 5 bases, and the sequence between their germline boundaries is 16 bases long. Including cysteine and phenylalanine, the CDR3 has 15 amino acids. Here the CDR3 DNA is all that survives: 45 bases in frame from base 1. Looking up the germline V gene yields CDR1 MGHDK and CDR2 SYGVNS. The count of this clonotype is one. This clone's antigen is unknown. The input lacks base qualities; no much larger clone sits a single base away. Resting on one read, the evidence is weak. The same sample was also studied in work on yellow fever vaccine responses in identical twins. The second publication reports: The authors reported that the T cell response to vaccination in identical twins appeared partly convergent and partly personalized. Focusing on identical twins, the study followed the T cell clones that responded to the vaccine, and did so with precision.

The chain employs TRBV25-1 and TRBJ2-5; the D region possibly corresponds to TRBD2 (6 bases align). What was sequenced was PBMCs. This clonotype was sampled from a woman under 30 in good health. The CDR3 region reads CASSDIKDAGETQYF. The nucleotide sequence is given as TGTGCCAGCAGTGATATCAAGGACGCGGGGGAGACCCAGTACTTC.